The clone carrying this T cell receptor (beta chain) was seen a single time. This sample is part of a study of OX40 agonist ivuxolimab in advanced cancers. On the study more broadly: Dose-escalation patients had hepatocellular carcinoma, melanoma, renal cell or head and neck cancer.

The assay was immunoSEQ multiplex PCR, and TCRdb's table has in-frame clones only and misses some. The sample lists 50,000 to 70,000 clones, roughly 86% occurring once. The receptor comes from an adult with an advanced solid tumor such as melanoma, head and neck, liver or kidney cancer. The sample consisted of CD4+ or CD8+ T cells sorted from blood, taken in a trial of the OX40 agonist ivuxolimab.

Written as DNA, the CDR3 is TGTGCCAGCAGCTCCGGGCTTTCAACAGGGAACAATGAGCAGTTCTTC. Its protein is CASSSGLSTGNNEQFF. V and J are TRBV7-6 and TRBJ2-1; maybe TRBD1 (6 bases). This CDR3 has 16 residues. Trimming left V 4 bases short and J 5 bases short, with 18 bases between. Germline V gene data show CDR1 as SGHVS and CDR2 as FNYEAQ.